This record concerns one T cell receptor beta chain sequence. The germline V and J ends were trimmed by 8 bases and 3 bases, with 8 bases remaining between them. The germline V gene has CDR1 SEHNR and CDR2 FQNEAQ (reference sequence). The CDR3 covers 12 residues. The source of the sample is a study of blood T cell repertoires in COVID-19. The table came from immunoSEQ multiplex PCR; TCRdb's copy has only in-frame clones and leaves some out. This sample has approximately 480,000 clones; roughly nine tenths occur once, and the top ten carry around 0.64%. The source is a woman under 30 who had recovered from COVID-19. The chain combines TRBV7-9 with TRBJ1-3; D remains unclear. Sequencing was performed on PBMCs or T cells enriched from blood (not recorded which). CDR3 DNA sequence: TGTGCCAGCCGCCCAGGTGGAAACACCATATATTTT. It specifies CASRPGGNTIYF.